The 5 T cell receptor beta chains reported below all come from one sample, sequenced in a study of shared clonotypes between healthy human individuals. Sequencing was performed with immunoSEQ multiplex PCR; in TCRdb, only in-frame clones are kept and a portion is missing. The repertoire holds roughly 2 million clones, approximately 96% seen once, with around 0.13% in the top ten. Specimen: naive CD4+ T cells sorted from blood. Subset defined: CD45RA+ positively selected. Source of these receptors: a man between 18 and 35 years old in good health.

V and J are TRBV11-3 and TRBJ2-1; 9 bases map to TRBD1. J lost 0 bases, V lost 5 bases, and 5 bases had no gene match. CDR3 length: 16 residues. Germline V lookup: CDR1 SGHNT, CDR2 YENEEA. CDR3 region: CASSRQGGGSYNEQFF. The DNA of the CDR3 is TGTGCCAGCAGCCGACAGGGGGGAGGCTCCTACAATGAGCAGTTCTTC.

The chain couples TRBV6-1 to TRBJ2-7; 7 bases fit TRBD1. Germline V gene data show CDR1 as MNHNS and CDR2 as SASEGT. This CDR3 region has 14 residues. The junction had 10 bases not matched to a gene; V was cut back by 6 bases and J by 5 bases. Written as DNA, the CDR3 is TGTGCCAGCAGGTTAGTGGACAGGCGGAACGAGCAGTACTTC. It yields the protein CASRLVDRRNEQYF.

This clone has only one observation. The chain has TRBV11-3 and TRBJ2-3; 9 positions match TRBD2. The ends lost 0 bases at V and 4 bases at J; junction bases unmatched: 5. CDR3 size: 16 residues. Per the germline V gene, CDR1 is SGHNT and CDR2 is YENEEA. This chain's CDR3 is CASSLDAQRGADTQYF. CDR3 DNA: TGTGCCAGCAGCTTAGATGCCCAGCGGGGGGCAGATACGCAGTATTTT.

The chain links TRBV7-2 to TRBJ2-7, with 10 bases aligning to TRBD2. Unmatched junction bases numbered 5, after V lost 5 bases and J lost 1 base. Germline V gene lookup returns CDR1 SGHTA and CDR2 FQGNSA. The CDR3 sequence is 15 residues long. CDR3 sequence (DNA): TGTGCCAGCAGCCCCCTAGCGGGAGATTCCTACGAGCAGTACTTC. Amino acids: CASSPLAGDSYEQYF.

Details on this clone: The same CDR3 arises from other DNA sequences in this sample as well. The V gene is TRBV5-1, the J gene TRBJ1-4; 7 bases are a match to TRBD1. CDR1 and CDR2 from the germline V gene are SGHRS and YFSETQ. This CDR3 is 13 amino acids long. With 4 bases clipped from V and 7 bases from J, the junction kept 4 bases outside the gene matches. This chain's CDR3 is CASSGGTAEKLFF. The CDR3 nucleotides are TGCGCCAGCAGCGGAGGGACAGCTGAAAAACTGTTTTTT. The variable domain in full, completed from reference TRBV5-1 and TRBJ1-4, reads KAGVTQTPRYLIKTRGQQVTLSCSPISGHRSVSWYQQTPGQGLQFLFEYFSETQRNKGNFPGRFSGRQFSNSRSEMNVSTLELGDSALYLCASSGGTAEKLFFGSGTQLSVL.